In this sample, the clone carrying this T cell receptor (beta chain) turned up a few times. Its antigen is still unknown. The sample comes from a study of T cell repertoires in cytomegalovirus infection. Study context: Use of recently identified HLA-C-restricted and well-studied HLA-B-restricted CMV epitopes was part of the study. Matching HLA type and CMV infection were both indicated by public TCR beta signatures.

The study's findings and limits: What dominated the ex vivo response were HLA-C-restricted CMV-specific TCR beta clonotypes. Identification of carriers of CMV plus the relevant HLA was performed using cumulative public TCR beta family frequency.

TCRdb ran MiXCR on the reads and lists one entry per CDR3 protein. Of under 90,000 distinct CDR3 sequences listed, roughly half were seen once; the top ten hold about 92%. The clonotype comes from a human donor in good health (CMV status not recorded). Some clones in this sample may be carry-over from other donors' samples. This sample comprised CD8+ T cells from cultured PBMCs, obtained from culture after CMV antigen stimulation.

In DNA form, the CDR3 reads TGTGCCAGCTCACGACGACGAGACGAACAGGGAAGAGGCTACACCTTC. Translated: CASSRRRDEQGRGYTF. This chain links TRBV18 with TRBJ1-2; TRBD1 might be the D (6 bases). CDR1 KGHSH and CDR2 LQKENI come from the germline V gene. There are 16 residues in the CDR3. Trimming pared 4 bases from V and 8 bases from J, leaving 23 bases between.